The 19 T cell receptor beta chains below come from one sample, sequenced in a study of cytomegalovirus exposure and HLA in healthy donors. The PCR was carried out with 60 Vbeta primers and 13 Jbeta primers. This table comes from immunoSEQ multiplex PCR, and its TCRdb copy is limited to in-frame clones, with some not included. The top ten hold roughly 15% of the sample, which has 110,000 or so clones, roughly 13% seen once. What was sequenced was PBMCs. These receptors originate from a middle-aged man in good health and CMV-seropositive.

This clone was recorded a few times. The genes are TRBV5-4 and TRBJ1-1, with D possibly being TRBD1 (5 bases). The CDR3 spans 14 residues. Germline CDR1 and CDR2: SGHNT and YYREEE (reference sequence). The V and J ends lost 0 bases and 3 bases respectively, with 9 bases between them. In nucleotides, the CDR3 is TGTGCCAGCAGCTTGGTTGGGGGGGACACTGAAGCTTTCTTT. This gives the protein CASSLVGGDTEAFF.

The chain links TRBV28 to TRBJ2-5; TRBD2 aligns across 9 bases. J was trimmed by 0 bases and V by 6 bases; bases with no gene match: 11. Germline CDR1 reads MDHEN; CDR2 reads SYDVKM. CDR3 length: 17 residues. The DNA of the CDR3 is TGTGCCAGCAGCACCCTCGGGGCTAGCGGGAACCAAGAGACCCAGTACTTC. Translation: CASSTLGASGNQETQYF.

In its sample, this clone was seen a few times. The V and J genes are TRBV5-6 and TRBJ1-1; 7 bases agree with TRBD1. V shed 1 base and J 2 bases; nucleotides not matched to a gene: 11. The CDR3 length is 17 residues. Per the germline V gene, CDR1 is SGHDT and CDR2 is YYEEEE. CDR3 region: CASSLKWPGGKNTEAFF. The CDR3 DNA reads TGTGCCAGCAGCTTGAAATGGCCAGGGGGAAAAAACACTGAAGCTTTCTTT.

The J gene is TRBJ2-7, the V gene TRBV5-1; no clear D gene. Trimming removed 4 bases from V and 6 bases from J, with 11 bases in between. There are 12 residues in the CDR3. Germline V CDR1 and CDR2: SGHRS, YFSETQ. The CDR3 loop is CASSTPVSEQYF. CDR3 coding DNA: TGCGCCAGCAGCACTCCGGTCTCCGAGCAGTACTTC.

The chain links TRBV25-1 to TRBJ2-3, with 8 bases that match TRBD2. The V gene end was trimmed by 2 bases and the J gene end by 1 base; junction bases not matched to a gene: 5. CDR1 is MGHDK and CDR2 is SYGVNS in the germline V gene. The CDR3 runs 16 residues. CDR3 sequence reads: CASSENRLARTDTQYF. The CDR3 bases are TGTGCCAGCAGTGAAAACCGACTAGCGCGCACAGATACGCAGTATTTT.

This clone was observed at least ten times. The chain recombines TRBV7-9 with TRBJ1-5, with 7 bases fitting TRBD1. Trimming at V came to 3 bases and at J to 7 bases, leaving 6 bases not matched to a gene. The CDR3 has 14 amino acids. Germline loops: CDR1 SEHNR, CDR2 FQNEAQ (reference sequence). The CDR3 DNA reads as TGTGCCAGCAGCTTTACAGGGGCGAGGCAGCCCCAGCATTTT. This gives the protein CASSFTGARQPQHF.

As for this clone: The junction and the germline gene differ at one end; a read error may be behind it. V is TRBV5-1 and J is TRBJ2-1; tentative D call: TRBD1 (5 bases). There are 13 residues in the CDR3. CDR1 is SGHRS, CDR2 YFSETQ, per germline. CDR3 amino acids: CASRLDTNNEQFF. CDR3 sequence (DNA): TGCGCCAGCAGGTTGGACACCAACAATGAGCAGTTCTTC.

V usage is TRBV7-9 and J usage is TRBJ2-5; 7 nucleotides line up with TRBD2. Per the germline V gene, CDR1 is SEHNR and CDR2 is FQNEAQ (reference sequence). Germline trimming cut 6 bases from V and 1 base from J; bases unmatched to any gene: 5. The CDR3 extends over 14 amino acids. Written as DNA, the CDR3 is TGTGCCAGCAGGCCCGGGGGGAGCCAAGAGACCCAGTACTTC. Its protein is CASRPGGSQETQYF.

The chain uses TRBV7-6 and TRBJ2-1, with 14 positions matching TRBD2. The V segment lost 3 bases and the J segment 8 bases; nucleotides outside the gene matches: 6. The CDR3 consists of 16 residues. Germline V lookup: CDR1 SGHVS, CDR2 FNYEAQ. This CDR3 reads CASSLGLAGVVYEQFF. CDR3 DNA sequence: TGTGCCAGCAGCTTGGGACTAGCGGGAGTAGTCTATGAGCAGTTCTTC.

This clone was seen a handful of times. The V gene is TRBV4-1, the J gene TRBJ2-6; tentative D call: TRBD2 (5 bases). The CDR3 loop spans 18 amino acids. V dropped 0 bases and J dropped 0 bases, with 12 bases sitting between them. CDR1 and CDR2 (germline): MGHRA, YSYEKL. CDR3 nucleotides: TGCGCCAGCAGCCAAGATGAGGGCGGATACTCTGGGGCCAACGTCCTGACTTTC. It translates to CASSQDEGGYSGANVLTF.

This clone was counted a few times. The gene calls are TRBV30 and TRBJ2-7, with D tentatively TRBD2 (6 bases). V was shortened by 1 base and J by 0 bases, with 16 bases between the two germline ends. The CDR3 covers 16 residues. CDR1 is GTSNPN, CDR2 SVGIG, per germline (reference sequence). DNA of the CDR3: TGTGCCTGGAGTGCCCGACCGGGACTGAGCTCCTACGAGCAGTACTTC. Its protein product is CAWSARPGLSSYEQYF.

This chain connects TRBV11-2 to TRBJ2-7; D is perhaps TRBD2 (6 bases). This CDR3 region has 14 residues. Germline values: CDR1 SGHAT, CDR2 FQNNGV. V was clipped by 7 bases and J by 1 base, with 14 bases between them. The CDR3 spells CASTLGGYSYEQYF. CDR3 in DNA: TGTGCCAGCACCCTCGGGGGATATTCCTACGAGCAGTACTTC.

The chain uses TRBV5-4 and TRBJ2-5, with 12 bases lining up with TRBD2. This CDR3 region has 15 residues. Trimming took 3 bases from V and 7 from J; bases not matched to a gene: 7. The V gene's germline CDR1 is SGHNT and CDR2 YYREEE (reference sequence). CDR3 residues: CASSSGTSGQSTQYF. The DNA of the CDR3 is TGTGCCAGCAGCTCAGGGACTAGCGGGCAGTCGACCCAGTACTTC.

The chain carries TRBV19 and TRBJ1-2; 10 nucleotides agree with TRBD1. V lost 0 bases, J lost 8 bases, and 6 bases stayed unmatched. The germline gives CDR1 LNHDA, CDR2 SQIVND (reference sequence). There are 15 residues in the CDR3. CDR3 sequence reads: CASSIDATGGRGYTF. CDR3 bases: TGTGCCAGTAGTATAGACGCGACAGGGGGCCGGGGCTACACCTTC.

This chain joins TRBV11-2 and TRBJ2-5; 13 positions match TRBD2. The germline V gene has CDR1 SGHAT and CDR2 FQNNGV. There are 17 residues in the CDR3. J lost 4 bases, V lost 5 bases, and 10 bases had no gene match. The CDR3 protein is CASSQGTSGIGGETQYF. The CDR3 region has the DNA TGTGCCAGCAGCCAAGGGACTAGCGGGATTGGTGGAGAGACCCAGTACTTC.

J is TRBJ2-4 and V is TRBV2; D is possibly TRBD2 (7 bases). Germline V lookup: CDR1 SNHLY, CDR2 FYNNEI. Trimming took 6 bases from V and 8 from J, leaving 14 bases between them. The CDR3 length is 13 residues. The CDR3 sequence: CASSLRGADIQYF. The CDR3 bases are TGTGCCAGCAGCCTCCGGGGGGCTGACATTCAGTACTTC.

This clone was counted a few times. The chain couples TRBV18 to TRBJ2-1; 15 nucleotides agree with TRBD2. Germline V gene lookup returns CDR1 KGHSH and CDR2 LQKENI. The V and J ends lost 6 bases and 7 bases, in that order; junction bases with no gene match: 4. The length of the CDR3 is 15 residues. The CDR3 DNA follows: TGTGCCAGCTCTTTGGGACTAGCGGGAGGTAATGAGCAGTTCTTC. This sequence encodes CASSLGLAGGNEQFF. The variable domain in full, completed from reference TRBV18 and TRBJ2-1, reads NAGVMQNPRHLVRRRGQEARLRCSPMKGHSHVYWYRQLPEEGLKFMVYLQKENIIDESGMPKERFSAEFPKEGPSILRIQQVVRGDSAAYFCASSLGLAGGNEQFFGPGTRLTVL.

The chain has TRBV29-1 and TRBJ2-3, with TRBD1 identical over 7 bases. In germline, CDR1 is SQVTM, CDR2 ANQGSEA. There are 13 residues in the CDR3. Germline trimming cut 6 bases from V and 4 bases from J; bases unmatched to any gene: 7. The CDR3 nucleotides are TGCAGCGTGGCTGGACAGGAAGCAGATACGCAGTATTTT. Its translation is CSVAGQEADTQYF.

Regarding this clone: An end of the junction does not agree with germline; a read error may underlie this. V and J are TRBV29-1 and TRBJ2-5, with 7 bases that match TRBD2. Germline V gene lookup returns CDR1 SQVTM and CDR2 ANQGSEA. The CDR3 has 15 amino acids. The CDR3 spells CSVGDLAEAQENQYF. The CDR3, as DNA: TGCAGCGTTGGGGATCTAGCGGAAGCCCAAGAGAACCAGTACTTC.